Following are 18 T cell receptor beta chains from one sample sequenced in a study of T cell responses to AZD1222 COVID-19 vaccine. The method was immunoSEQ multiplex PCR; TCRdb's version includes in-frame clones alone and lacks a portion of them. The sample carries tens of thousands of clones, about 85% recorded once. The specimen comprised peripheral blood, sampled on day 0 of AZD1222 vaccination. These receptors originate from an adult in good health.

This clone was observed a single time. The rearrangement uses TRBV6-2 or TRBV6-3 and TRBJ2-7, with D possibly matching TRBD2 (6 bases). From germline, CDR1 is MNHEY and CDR2 SVGEGT. The CDR3 covers 13 residues. V lost 4 bases, J lost 4 bases, and 11 bases lay in between. The CDR3 is CASSLARDYEQYF. In DNA, the CDR3 is TGTGCCAGCAGTTTAGCGCGGGATTACGAGCAGTACTTC.

The V gene is TRBV30, the J gene TRBJ1-3, with D unresolved. Per the germline V gene, CDR1 is GTSNPN and CDR2 is SVGIG (reference sequence). V was shortened by 3 bases and J by 4 bases, with 7 bases between the two germline ends. The CDR3 is 12 amino acids. CDR3 nucleotide sequence: TGTGCCTGGAGCGAGAGAGGAAACACCATATATTTT. It yields the protein CAWSERGNTIYF.

In regard to this clone: At one boundary the junction diverges from the germline segment, which might be a read error. V is TRBV7-9 and J is TRBJ2-1; D gene ambiguous. The CDR3 totals 13 residues. Germline loops: CDR1 SEHNR, CDR2 FQNEAQ (reference sequence). DNA of the CDR3: TGTGCCAGCGGCTTAGCCCGAGGCTATGAGCAGTTCTTC. Amino acid sequence: CASGLARGYEQFF.

The chain combines TRBV11-2 with TRBJ2-7; TRBD2 aligns across 7 bases. V trimming: 1 base; J trimming: 4 bases; junction bases outside the gene matches: 7. Per germline, CDR1 SGHAT and CDR2 FQNNGV. The CDR3 totals 15 residues. This CDR3 reads CASSLGPAGLYEQYF. The CDR3, as DNA: TGTGCCAGCAGCTTAGGACCAGCGGGACTTTACGAGCAGTACTTC.

The CDR3, as DNA: TGTGCCAGCTTACCGGGACAGGGGGATACTGAAGCTTTCTTT. Its translation: CASLPGQGDTEAFF. This rearrangement joins TRBV28 to TRBJ1-1; 11 nucleotides align to TRBD1. J was trimmed by 5 bases and V by 8 bases; bases with no gene match: 7. The CDR3 runs to 14 residues. Germline-derived CDR1 and CDR2 are MDHEN and SYDVKM.

The rearrangement uses TRBV10-3 and TRBJ2-5, with unresolved D. CDR1 and CDR2 from the germline V gene are ENHRY and SYGVKD. V lost 0 bases, J lost 4 bases, and 9 bases lay in between. The CDR3 has 14 residues. The CDR3 nucleotides are TGTGCCATCAGTGAGTCGTCGGTTGGAGAGACCCAGTACTTC. This sequence encodes CAISESSVGETQYF.

The rearrangement links TRBV6-6 to TRBJ2-2; D remains unclear. The CDR3 loop spans 12 amino acids. From germline, CDR1 is MNHNY and CDR2 SVGAGI (reference sequence). The V end was cut by 10 bases, the J end by 1 base, with 7 bases between. CDR3 amino acids: CATEENTGELFF. The CDR3 coding sequence is TGTGCCACGGAAGAGAACACCGGGGAGCTGTTTTTT.

The rearrangement uses TRBV7-9 and TRBJ2-2, with D possibly being TRBD2 (6 bases). Trimming cost V 4 bases and J 2 bases, with 14 bases left between them. This CDR3 has 16 residues. Per the germline V gene, CDR1 is SEHNR and CDR2 is FQNEAQ (reference sequence). DNA of the CDR3: TGTGCCAGCAGCTACTTCGGCGGGACCAACACCGGGGAGCTGTTTTTT. The encoded protein is CASSYFGGTNTGELFF.

This clone occurred once. The chain has TRBV6-1 and TRBJ1-2, with D uncertain. V lost 0 bases to trimming and J lost 8 bases, with 16 bases between them. The germline gives CDR1 MNHNS, CDR2 SASEGT. The CDR3 has 15 residues. CDR3 bases: TGTGCCAGCAGTGAAGCCGACCAGATGGCCCCAGGCTACACCTTC. Translation gives CASSEADQMAPGYTF.

The chain has TRBV5-1 and TRBJ1-1; 8 nucleotides align to TRBD1. The CDR3 covers 15 residues. The germline V gene has CDR1 SGHRS and CDR2 YFSETQ. Trimming cost V 4 bases and J 4 bases; bases outside gene matches: 9. The DNA for the CDR3 is TGCGCCAGCAGCCCAGGACAGGGAGGGGGCACTGAAGCTTTCTTT. This encodes CASSPGQGGGTEAFF.

CDR3 DNA: TGTGCCTGGAGTGTACAGCCTTCCAGGGGTGGCTACACCTTC. It yields the protein CAWSVQPSRGGYTF. The gene calls are TRBV30 and TRBJ1-2; possible D gene TRBD1, 6 bases. The V end lost 0 bases, the J end lost 7 bases, and 15 bases lay between the germline ends. This CDR3 has 14 amino acids. Per germline, CDR1 GTSNPN and CDR2 SVGIG (reference sequence).

The rearrangement joins TRBV14 to TRBJ1-2, with a possible D match to TRBD1 (6 bases). Trimming pared 1 base from V and 0 bases from J, leaving 18 bases between. The CDR3 extends over 18 amino acids. The germline CDR1 and CDR2 sequences are SGHDN and FVKESK. This CDR3 reads CASSQGLRGTPSNYGYTF. The CDR3 nucleotides are TGTGCCAGCAGCCAAGGATTGCGCGGGACACCATCTAACTATGGCTACACCTTC.

The gene calls are TRBV6-1 and TRBJ1-1; tentative D call: TRBD1 (6 bases). The V gene lost 2 bases and the J gene lost 2 bases, with 12 bases spanning the gap. This CDR3 region has 15 residues. The V gene's germline CDR1 is MNHNS and CDR2 SASEGT. The CDR3 nucleotides are TGTGCCAGCAGTGAAAGGGGGGACGGTAACACTGAAGCTTTCTTT. It translates to CASSERGDGNTEAFF.

J is TRBJ2-3 and V is TRBV5-1; 8 bases agree with TRBD1. Per germline, CDR1 SGHRS and CDR2 YFSETQ. The CDR3 covers 14 residues. V lost 4 bases and J lost 3; bases outside the gene matches: 4. In nucleotides, the CDR3 is TGCGCCAGCAGCGGTGGGGACAGGACAGATACGCAGTATTTT. Amino acids: CASSGGDRTDTQYF.

This chain links TRBV19 with TRBJ1-5; tentative D call: TRBD1 (5 bases). Germline-derived CDR1 and CDR2 are LNHDA and SQIVND (reference sequence). There are 16 residues in the CDR3. Deletions cut 6 bases from V and 0 bases from J, with 15 bases between. Here the CDR3 DNA reads TGTGCCAGTAGGTTTGGGGGGTCAGATAGCAATCAGCCCCAGCATTTT. It encodes CASRFGGSDSNQPQHF.

This chain uses TRBV5-5 with TRBJ2-1; 9 positions agree with TRBD1. Trimming removed 0 bases from V and 7 bases from J; junction bases left unmatched: 5. Germline CDR1 SGHKS, CDR2 YYEKEE (reference sequence). The CDR3 contains 15 residues. The CDR3 DNA sequence: TGTGCCAGCAGCTTGGCCGAAGGACAGGGGAATGAGCAGTTCTTC. Protein product: CASSLAEGQGNEQFF.

CDR3 sequence: CASSQDGAKGLAGVETQYF. The CDR3 DNA is TGTGCCAGCAGCCAAGATGGCGCCAAAGGACTAGCGGGGGTGGAGACCCAGTACTTC. V gene TRBV4-2 combines with J gene TRBJ2-5; 13 bases line up with TRBD2. The ends lost 0 bases at V and 5 bases at J; junction bases unmatched: 12. This CDR3 spans 19 amino acids. CDR1 is LGHNA, CDR2 YNFKEQ, per germline.

J is TRBJ1-4 and V is TRBV2; no firm D call. This CDR3 has 14 residues. Germline CDR1 is SNHLY and CDR2 is FYNNEI. V gave up 6 bases and J gave up 6 bases, with 14 bases separating them. CDR3 sequence reads: CASRALVLDEKLFF. CDR3 nucleotide sequence: TGTGCCAGCAGGGCCTTGGTTTTGGATGAAAAACTGTTTTTT. The full variable domain, with the rest looked up from reference TRBV2 and TRBJ1-4, is EPEVTQTPSHQVTQMGQEVILRCVPISNHLYFYWYRQILGQKVEFLVSFYNNEISEKSEIFDDQFSVERPDGSNFTLKIRSTKLEDSAMYFCASRALVLDEKLFFGSGTQLSVL.